Here is one T cell receptor beta chain with its context. This specimen comes from a study of CXCR3-negative and CXCR3-positive naive CD8 T cells. UMI-labeled 5' RACE TRB cDNA libraries were prepared from the cells. TCRdb reprocessed the 5' RACE reads, keeping one entry per CDR3 protein, no DNA. This sample's table reports over 100,000 distinct CDR3 sequences. The length of the CDR3 is 14 residues. The germline V gene encodes CDR1 DFQATT and CDR2 SNEGSKA (reference sequence). Sequenced input: naive CXCR3- CD8+ T cells from blood. The subset was: CD45RO-CCR7+CD27+CD95- naive CD8+ T cells lacking CXCR3 (TNR3-). This TCR came from a human donor in good health. Some clones in this sample may be carry-over from other donors' samples. The V and J genes are TRBV20-1 and TRBJ2-7; TCRdb indicates TRBD1, and absent DNA this call remains unverified. The CDR3 is CSAMGVQSSYEQYF.